This T cell receptor (beta chain) was captured in a study of shared clonotypes between healthy human individuals. Study-wide points: Generation of non-shared clonotypes was less probable than generation of clonotypes shared by all four donors. Sequencing depth was predicted to influence how clonotypes are shared among donors.

With respect to this clone: Its antigen is currently unknown.

V trimming: 4 bases; J trimming: 4 bases; junction bases outside the gene matches: 11. The CDR3 sequence is 17 residues long. Germline-derived CDR1 and CDR2 are SGHNT and YYREEE (reference sequence). All donors qualified as healthy HIV-negative adults and had experienced no recent acute infections or vaccinations. Sequenced by immunoSEQ multiplex PCR; TCRdb stores in-frame clones only, minus some. The sample lists more than 1,200,000 clones; approximately 98.5% were seen once. The specimen sequenced was naive CD4+ T cells sorted from blood. Specified subset: CD45RA+ positively selected. This clonotype was sampled from a man aged 25-40 years in good health. The chain combines TRBV5-4 with TRBJ1-2; TRBD1 agrees at 12 bases. CDR3 loop: CASSRGQGATGGYGYTF. CDR3 sequence (DNA): TGTGCCAGCAGCCGGGGACAGGGGGCGACCGGTGGCTATGGCTACACCTTC.